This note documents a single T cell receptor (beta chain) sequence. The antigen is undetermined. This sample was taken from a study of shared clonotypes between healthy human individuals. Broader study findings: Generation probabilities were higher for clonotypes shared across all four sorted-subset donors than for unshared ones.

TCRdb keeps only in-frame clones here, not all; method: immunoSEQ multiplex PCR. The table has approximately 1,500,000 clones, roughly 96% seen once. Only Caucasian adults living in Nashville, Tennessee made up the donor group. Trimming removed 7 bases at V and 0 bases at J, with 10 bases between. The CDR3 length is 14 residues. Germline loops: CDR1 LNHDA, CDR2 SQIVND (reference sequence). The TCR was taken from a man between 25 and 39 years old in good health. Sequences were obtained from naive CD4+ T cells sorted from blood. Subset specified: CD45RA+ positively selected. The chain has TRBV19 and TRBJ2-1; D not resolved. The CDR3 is CASKKWSSYNEQFF. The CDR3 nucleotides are TGTGCCAGTAAGAAATGGAGCTCCTACAATGAGCAGTTCTTC.